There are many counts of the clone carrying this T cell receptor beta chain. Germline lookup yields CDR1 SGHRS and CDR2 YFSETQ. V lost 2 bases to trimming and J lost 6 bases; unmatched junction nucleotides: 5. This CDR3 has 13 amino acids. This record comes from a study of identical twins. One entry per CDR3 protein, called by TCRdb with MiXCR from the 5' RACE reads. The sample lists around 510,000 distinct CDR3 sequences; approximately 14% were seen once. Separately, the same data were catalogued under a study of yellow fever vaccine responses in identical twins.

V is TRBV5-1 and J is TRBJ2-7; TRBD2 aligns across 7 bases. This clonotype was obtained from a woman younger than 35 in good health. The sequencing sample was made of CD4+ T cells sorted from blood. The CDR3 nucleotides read TGCGCCAGCAGCTTTGGGGGGGACGGCGAGCAGTACTTC. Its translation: CASSFGGDGEQYF.